This T cell receptor (beta chain) comes out of a study of glioma-infiltrating T cells after dendritic cell vaccination. Study in general: Monocyte-derived dendritic cells, cultured seven days with IL-4 and GM-CSF, were pulsed with autologous tumor lysate. Whole-study results and caveats: Only a small number of patients had complete blood and tumor samples.

To note about this clone: Its antigen is as yet unknown.

The CDR3 contains 15 residues. Trimming took off 6 bases at V and 1 base at J, with 14 bases between the two ends. Germline CDR1 reads MNHEY; CDR2 reads SVGAGI. Amplification used 60 V beta primers and 13 J beta primers. Sequencing was performed with immunoSEQ multiplex PCR; in TCRdb, only in-frame clones are kept and a portion is missing. Of some 90,000 clones listed, 81% were seen once; the top ten hold over 2%. Specified time point: after dendritic cell vaccination, including at tumor progression/relapse. PBMC sampling occurred before vaccination, two weeks after the third dose, and at progression.

The TCR originated in a human donor with glioblastoma. The sequences come from blood, collected after dendritic cell vaccination. The V and J genes are TRBV6-5 and TRBJ2-3, with D perhaps matching TRBD1 (6 bases). CDR3 residues: CASSSGTIGTDTQYF. The CDR3, as DNA: TGTGCCAGCAGCTCCGGGACAATCGGCACAGATACGCAGTATTTT.